This record covers a single T cell receptor (beta chain). The sample is drawn from a study of PD-L1 blockade in urothelial cancer. Sequencing used immunoSEQ multiplex PCR; TCRdb keeps in-frame clones, though not all of them. The sample yields around 40,000 clones, more than 85% seen once. The V and J ends lost 4 bases and 8 bases, in that order; junction bases with no gene match: 2. CDR1 ENHRY and CDR2 SYGVKD come from the germline V gene. CDR3 length: 12 residues. The sample was PBMCs, taken around atezolizumab (anti-PD-L1) treatment. The chain carries TRBV10-3 and TRBJ1-1, with 9 bases that match TRBD1. The clonotype was recovered from a man in his fifties or sixties with urothelial cancer. Here the CDR3 DNA reads TGTGCCATCAGTGGGGGACAGGGAGAAGCTTTCTTT. Translated, it gives CAISGGQGEAFF.